These T cell receptor beta chains were read from a single sample in a study of CD4 T cells in relation to SARS-CoV-2 and coronaviruses. These receptors lack a known antigen. The assay was immunoSEQ multiplex PCR, and TCRdb's table has in-frame clones only and misses some. The table records roughly 38,000 clones, over 75% of them present only once. The sequencing sample was made of naive CD4+ T cells from PBMCs, cultured in vitro. The source of these receptors is an adult with COVID-19. Both conserved end residues are part of each CDR3. The order of the fields is D gene, J gene, clone size, V gene, CDR3 protein, CDR3 DNA. D genes are given only for firm matches. A clone size is listed for some rows: how often the clone was seen (once, few, many), or a class if it is expanded.

D gene: .
J gene: TRBJ2-3
clone size: .
V gene: TRBV5-8
CDR3 protein: CASTGMGGSTDTQYF
CDR3 DNA: TGTGCCAGCACCGGGATGGGGGGAAGCACAGATACGCAGTATTTT

D gene: .
J gene: TRBJ2-7
clone size: once
V gene: TRBV27
CDR3 protein: CASSSTGYEQYF
CDR3 DNA: TGTGCCAGCAGTTCAACAGGATACGAGCAGTACTTC

D gene: .
J gene: TRBJ2-3
clone size: .
V gene: TRBV5-1
CDR3 protein: CASSSPRGDTQYF
CDR3 DNA: TGCGCCAGCAGCTCCCCCCGGGGAGATACGCAGTATTTT

D gene: TRBD2
J gene: TRBJ2-3
clone size: .
V gene: TRBV5-1
CDR3 protein: CASSLAFGLAGGGDTQYF
CDR3 DNA: TGCGCCAGCAGCTTGGCCTTTGGGCTAGCGGGAGGGGGAGATACGCAGTATTTT

D gene: .
J gene: TRBJ1-5
clone size: .
V gene: TRBV24-1
CDR3 protein: CATPNDSNQPQHF
CDR3 DNA: TGTGCCACCCCCAATGATAGCAATCAGCCCCAGCATTTT

D gene: .
J gene: TRBJ2-3
clone size: .
V gene: TRBV7-9
CDR3 protein: CASSSPAGGGGYTDTQYF
CDR3 DNA: TGTGCCAGCAGCTCACCGGCCGGAGGAGGGGGATACACAGATACGCAGTATTTT

D gene: .
J gene: TRBJ1-3
clone size: .
V gene: TRBV9
CDR3 protein: CASSASKAGNTIYF
CDR3 DNA: TGTGCCAGCAGCGCGAGTAAAGCTGGAAACACCATATATTTT

D gene: .
J gene: TRBJ2-1
clone size: .
V gene: TRBV7-3
CDR3 protein: CASSLGQDNEQFF
CDR3 DNA: TGTGCCAGCAGCTTGGGGCAGGACAATGAGCAGTTCTTC

D gene: .
J gene: TRBJ1-1
clone size: .
V gene: TRBV30
CDR3 protein: CAWSPIRTAFGNTEAFF
CDR3 DNA: TGTGCCTGGAGTCCTATTAGGACGGCCTTCGGGAACACTGAAGCTTTCTTT

D gene: .
J gene: TRBJ1-3
clone size: .
V gene: TRBV5-6
CDR3 protein: CASSPGVRGGHGNTIYF
CDR3 DNA: TGTGCCAGCAGCCCGGGGGTCCGGGGAGGGCATGGAAACACCATATATTTT